This TCR beta chain was profiled in a study of spatial heterogeneity in lung cancer. Germline CDR1 is LNHDA and CDR2 is SQIVND (reference sequence). CDR3 size: 11 residues. V lost 10 bases and J lost 3, with 9 bases in between. Time point specified: sample taken at primary tumor resection. The sequenced material consisted of unsorted whole RNA from tumor, nontumor lung or frozen PBMC. Each TCR cDNA molecule bore a unique molecular identifier. One entry per CDR3 protein results from TCRdb running MiXCR on the 5' RACE reads. This sample has about 82,000 distinct CDR3 sequences, with roughly 12% found just once.

The sequence came from a male donor with early-stage non-small cell lung cancer. The V call is TRBV19, the J call TRBJ1-2; D unresolved. Here the sequenced sample was PBMCs, taken at surgery. CDR3 bases: TGTGCCACCGACGATGACTATGGCTACACCTTC. Protein product: CATDDDYGYTF.